These T cell receptor beta chains were read from a single sample in a study of T cells after yellow fever vaccination. A single record per CDR3 protein comes from TCRdb applying MiXCR to the 5' RACE reads. The sample carries some 340,000 distinct CDR3 sequences, about 10% recorded once. The sequenced sample was CD4+ T cells sorted from PBMCs, obtained 45 days after the yellow fever booster vaccination. These TCRs come from a young man who received the YFV17D yellow fever vaccine. Both conserved end residues are part of each CDR3. The order of the fields is J gene, V gene, CDR3 protein.

j_gene: TRBJ1-5; v_gene: TRBV6-1; CDR3aa: CASSEAPQRNNQPQHF
j_gene: TRBJ2-1; v_gene: TRBV7-2; CDR3aa: CASSLRLAPEQFF
j_gene: TRBJ1-5; v_gene: TRBV6-5; CDR3aa: CASSYSSGLENQPQHF
j_gene: TRBJ2-3; v_gene: TRBV12-3/TRBV12-4; CDR3aa: CATYRAGFTDTQYF
j_gene: TRBJ2-7; v_gene: TRBV12-3/TRBV12-4; CDR3aa: CASSLLGVASSYEQYF
j_gene: TRBJ2-3; v_gene: TRBV7-2; CDR3aa: CASRSGGSTDTQYF
j_gene: TRBJ2-3; v_gene: TRBV4-3; CDR3aa: CASSQASGGSDTQYF
j_gene: TRBJ2-1; v_gene: TRBV20-1; CDR3aa: CSATGTSGGAGSYNEQFF
j_gene: TRBJ1-1; v_gene: TRBV18; CDR3aa: CASSPRYMNTEAFF
j_gene: TRBJ1-3; v_gene: TRBV10-3; CDR3aa: CAISESFATEISGNTIYF
j_gene: TRBJ1-5; v_gene: TRBV20-1; CDR3aa: CSAGGGTGVQPQHF
j_gene: TRBJ2-5; v_gene: TRBV6-2/TRBV6-3; CDR3aa: CASTLETGGEETQYF
j_gene: TRBJ2-7; v_gene: TRBV20-1; CDR3aa: CSAFGGGPGEQYF
j_gene: TRBJ1-5; v_gene: TRBV29-1; CDR3aa: CSVGQGTGNQPQHF
j_gene: TRBJ2-3; v_gene: TRBV30; CDR3aa: CAWSRGAGGLTDTQYF
j_gene: TRBJ1-4; v_gene: TRBV5-1; CDR3aa: CASSRNRGTNEKLFF
j_gene: TRBJ1-2; v_gene: TRBV3-1; CDR3aa: CASSQPLGANYGYTF
j_gene: TRBJ2-2; v_gene: TRBV20-1; CDR3aa: CSASVWGGPGELFF
j_gene: TRBJ1-4; v_gene: TRBV7-2; CDR3aa: CASSLQGFEKLFF
j_gene: TRBJ2-7; v_gene: TRBV4-2; CDR3aa: CASSLAAGPNEQYF
j_gene: TRBJ1-6; v_gene: TRBV7-3; CDR3aa: CASSLVGGYNSPLHF
j_gene: TRBJ2-1; v_gene: TRBV5-1; CDR3aa: CASSPGGTLSSYNEQFF
j_gene: TRBJ2-1; v_gene: TRBV15; CDR3aa: CATSRALQDEQFF
j_gene: TRBJ2-3; v_gene: TRBV6-2/TRBV6-3; CDR3aa: CASRERGGRTDTQYF
j_gene: TRBJ2-2; v_gene: TRBV20-1; CDR3aa: CSARLAGGLTGELFF
j_gene: TRBJ2-3; v_gene: TRBV19; CDR3aa: CASQGDMGTDTQYF
j_gene: TRBJ1-5; v_gene: TRBV4-3; CDR3aa: CASSQGTVGDQPQHF
j_gene: TRBJ2-1; v_gene: TRBV7-9; CDR3aa: CASSQGQHNEQFF
j_gene: TRBJ1-1; v_gene: TRBV6-5; CDR3aa: CASSYGVMNTEAFF
j_gene: TRBJ2-6; v_gene: TRBV7-9; CDR3aa: CASSPGTGDSGANVLTF
j_gene: TRBJ2-5; v_gene: TRBV16; CDR3aa: CASSQSGGSGTQYF
j_gene: TRBJ2-5; v_gene: TRBV27; CDR3aa: CASSLQGRQETQYF
j_gene: TRBJ2-1; v_gene: TRBV12-3/TRBV12-4; CDR3aa: CASRSRTSGGAVGPTWYNEQFF
j_gene: TRBJ2-3; v_gene: TRBV2; CDR3aa: CASVGGLSHADTQYF
j_gene: TRBJ2-4; v_gene: TRBV5-1; CDR3aa: CASSLEGSKNIQYF
j_gene: TRBJ2-3; v_gene: TRBV20-1; CDR3aa: CSASPGPDTQYF
j_gene: TRBJ2-1; v_gene: TRBV6-6; CDR3aa: CASSSTTGTLQARLF
j_gene: TRBJ2-4; v_gene: TRBV20-1; CDR3aa: CSASQDTNIQYF
j_gene: TRBJ1-1; v_gene: TRBV7-8; CDR3aa: CASSFREGAEAFF
j_gene: TRBJ2-6; v_gene: TRBV30; CDR3aa: CAWSRRSSGANVLTF
j_gene: TRBJ2-4; v_gene: TRBV5-1; CDR3aa: CASGPGQGAVDIQYF
j_gene: TRBJ2-3; v_gene: TRBV12-3/TRBV12-4; CDR3aa: CASSTGTLSTDTQYF
j_gene: TRBJ1-2; v_gene: TRBV5-6; CDR3aa: CASSLGDPNGYTF
j_gene: TRBJ1-1; v_gene: TRBV4-2; CDR3aa: CASSQVRDGEAFF
j_gene: TRBJ2-3; v_gene: TRBV10-3; CDR3aa: CAISDTVTDTQYF
j_gene: TRBJ2-1; v_gene: TRBV12-3/TRBV12-4; CDR3aa: CASSLARQGLGNEQFF
j_gene: TRBJ2-7; v_gene: TRBV11-1; CDR3aa: CASSLGGRASYEQYF
j_gene: TRBJ1-6; v_gene: TRBV7-9; CDR3aa: CASSLGFGNDNSPLHF
j_gene: TRBJ2-3; v_gene: TRBV28; CDR3aa: CASKGYFDTQYF
j_gene: TRBJ1-2; v_gene: TRBV19; CDR3aa: CASRAGTSRENGYTF
j_gene: TRBJ1-6; v_gene: TRBV4-1; CDR3aa: CASSRDTGQSNSPLHF
j_gene: TRBJ2-1; v_gene: TRBV6-1; CDR3aa: CASRGDSGGAHEQFF
j_gene: TRBJ2-1; v_gene: TRBV6-5; CDR3aa: CATLRSGQTYNEQFF
j_gene: TRBJ2-5; v_gene: TRBV12-3/TRBV12-4; CDR3aa: CASRPMPQETQYF
j_gene: TRBJ1-5; v_gene: TRBV7-9; CDR3aa: CASSTGAISQPQHF
j_gene: TRBJ2-1; v_gene: TRBV7-2; CDR3aa: CASSLSPYNEQFF
j_gene: TRBJ1-6; v_gene: TRBV12-1; CDR3aa: CASSHGQGGSPLHF
j_gene: TRBJ2-2; v_gene: TRBV10-3; CDR3aa: CAISPVGIGELFF